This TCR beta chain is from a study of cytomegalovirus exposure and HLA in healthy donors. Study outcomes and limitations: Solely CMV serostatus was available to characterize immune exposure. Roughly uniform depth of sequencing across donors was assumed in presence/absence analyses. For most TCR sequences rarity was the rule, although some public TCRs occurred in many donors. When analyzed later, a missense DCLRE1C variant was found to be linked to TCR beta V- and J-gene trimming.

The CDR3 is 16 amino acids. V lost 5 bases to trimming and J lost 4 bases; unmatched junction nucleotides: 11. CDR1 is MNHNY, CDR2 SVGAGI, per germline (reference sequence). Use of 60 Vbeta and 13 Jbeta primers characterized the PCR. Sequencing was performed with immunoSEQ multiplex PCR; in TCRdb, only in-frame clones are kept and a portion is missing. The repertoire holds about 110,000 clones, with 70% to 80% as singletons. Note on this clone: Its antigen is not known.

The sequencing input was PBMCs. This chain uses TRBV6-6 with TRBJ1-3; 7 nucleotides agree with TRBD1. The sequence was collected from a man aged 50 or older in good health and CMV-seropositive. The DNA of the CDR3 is TGTGCCAGCAGTGCAAGCCCCCCGGGACAGGGAAACACCATATATTTT. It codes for CASSASPPGQGNTIYF.